The 25 T cell receptor beta chains in this list originate from one sample, sequenced in a study of blood T cell repertoires in COVID-19. The method was immunoSEQ multiplex PCR; TCRdb's version includes in-frame clones alone and lacks a portion of them. This table holds just over 350,000 clones, approximately 84% found once. The sequencing input was PBMCs or T cells enriched from blood (not recorded which). The receptors come from a woman aged 25 to 39 who had recovered from COVID-19.

This clone was detected only once. V usage is TRBV2 and J usage is TRBJ2-7; 7 nucleotides agree with TRBD1. This CDR3 has 14 residues. The V gene's germline CDR1 is SNHLY and CDR2 FYNNEI. Trimming removed 4 bases from V and 2 bases from J; junction bases left unmatched: 5. CDR3 in DNA: TGTGCCAGCAGTGCACAGGGGACAACCTACGAGCAGTACTTC. Protein sequence: CASSAQGTTYEQYF.

The genes are TRBV21-1 and TRBJ1-5. TRBV21-1 is assigned pseudogene status. The CDR3 extends over 15 amino acids. This chain's CDR3 is CASSKEGGGHQPQHF. CDR3 nucleotides: TGTGCCAGCAGCAAAGAGGGGGGGGGCCATCAGCCCCAGCATTTT.

The V call is TRBV12-5, the J call TRBJ2-1; TRBD2 is a possible D gene (5 bases). Trimming left V 2 bases short and J 7 bases short, with 6 bases between. Germline V gene lookup returns CDR1 LGHNT and CDR2 FRNRAP. This CDR3 comprises 12 residues. The CDR3 bases are TGTGCTAGTGGTTTGTCGGGGAATGAGCAGTTCTTC. It translates to CASGLSGNEQFF.

This clone has only a few counts. The V call is TRBV5-1, the J call TRBJ1-1; D is unclear. V was cut by 0 bases and J by 2 bases, with 14 bases left in between. Germline V gene data show CDR1 as SGHRS and CDR2 as YFSETQ. The CDR3 runs 16 residues. DNA of the CDR3: TGCGCCAGCAGCTTGGCGTTTGCCGGGGTAAACACTGAAGCTTTCTTT. Its protein is CASSLAFAGVNTEAFF. Variable domain in full (rest from reference TRBV5-1 and TRBJ1-1): KAGVTQTPRYLIKTRGQQVTLSCSPISGHRSVSWYQQTPGQGLQFLFEYFSETQRNKGNFPGRFSGRQFSNSRSEMNVSTLELGDSALYLCASSLAFAGVNTEAFFGQGTRLTVV.

The CDR3 loop reads CASSWGQATHSNQPQHF. In nucleotides, the CDR3 is TGTGCCAGCAGTTGGGGACAGGCTACCCATAGCAATCAGCCCCAGCATTTT. The chain carries TRBV5-4 and TRBJ1-5; 8 bases are shared with TRBD1. After removal of 5 bases from V and 0 bases from J, the junction contained 10 bases not matched to a gene. CDR3 length: 17 amino acids. Germline CDR1 and CDR2: SGHNT and YYREEE (reference sequence).

This chain connects TRBV27 to TRBJ1-1; D remains unclear. The CDR3 is made up of 14 amino acids. Germline V gene sequence: CDR1 MNHEY, CDR2 SMNVEV (reference sequence). The V end lost 2 bases, the J end lost 4 bases, and 11 bases lay between the germline ends. The DNA of the CDR3 is TGTGCCAGCAGTTTACGTTTGGAGAGCACTGAAGCTTTCTTT. This gives the protein CASSLRLESTEAFF.

J is TRBJ2-7 and V is TRBV23-1, with 7 nucleotides matching TRBD1. TRBV23-1 is placed among ORFs of uncertain function. The CDR3 consists of 16 residues. Unmatched junction bases numbered 9, after V lost 4 bases and J lost 0 bases. This CDR3 reads CASSRQGESSSYEQYF. Here the CDR3 DNA reads TGCGCCAGCAGTCGACAGGGCGAAAGCAGCTCCTACGAGCAGTACTTC.

This chain joins TRBV28 and TRBJ2-7; 9 bases align to TRBD2. V lost 4 bases and J lost 0; bases outside the gene matches: 4. There are 15 residues in the CDR3. CDR1 and CDR2 (germline): MDHEN, SYDVKM. In nucleotides, the CDR3 is TGTGCCAGCAGTTCTAGCGGGATGAGCTCCTACGAGCAGTACTTC. Residues: CASSSSGMSSYEQYF. Supplemented by reference TRBV28 and TRBJ2-7, the full variable domain reads DVKVTQSSRYLVKRTGEKVFLECVQDMDHENMFWYRQDPGLGLRLIYFSYDVKMKEKGDIPEGYSVSREKKERFSLILESASTNQTSMYLCASSSSGMSSYEQYFGPGTRLTVT.

The rearrangement links TRBV6-2 or TRBV6-3 to TRBJ1-5; a possible D gene is TRBD1 (5 bases). Germline CDR1 and CDR2: MNHEY and SVGEGT. This CDR3 has 15 amino acids. V was clipped by 2 bases and J by 4 bases, with 12 bases between them. The CDR3 sequence: CASSYNPRANQPQHF. CDR3 DNA sequence: TGTGCCAGCAGTTACAATCCCAGGGCAAATCAGCCCCAGCATTTT.

This chain links TRBV9 with TRBJ1-6; 8 bases match TRBD1. Germline CDR1 is SGDLS and CDR2 is YYNGEE. J gave up 7 bases and V 4 bases, and 4 bases lay outside the gene matches. The length of the CDR3 is 14 residues. The DNA of the CDR3 is TGTGCCAGCAGCCGGACAGGGAACAATTCACCCCTCCACTTT. It encodes CASSRTGNNSPLHF.

The V and J genes are TRBV27 and TRBJ2-7; tentative D call: TRBD1 (5 bases). CDR3 size: 15 residues. V was cut by 5 bases and J by 2 bases, with 16 bases left in between. Per the germline V gene, CDR1 is MNHEY and CDR2 is SMNVEV (reference sequence). This chain's CDR3 is CASSPHGDRTYEQYF. The CDR3 bases are TGTGCCAGCAGTCCTCACGGTGACAGAACCTACGAGCAGTACTTC.

This chain joins TRBV28 and TRBJ1-5; no definite D call. Trimming left V 5 bases short and J 1 base short, with 15 bases between. CDR1 is MDHEN, CDR2 SYDVKM, per germline. The CDR3 runs 16 residues. The CDR3 bases are TGTGCCAGCAGTATCCCGACGAGCAGGAGCAATCAGCCCCAGCATTTT. Encoded protein: CASSIPTSRSNQPQHF.

The chain recombines TRBV6-5 with TRBJ2-5; D is perhaps TRBD1 (6 bases). Germline-derived CDR1 and CDR2 are MNHEY and SVGAGI. V was trimmed by 4 bases and J by 1 base, leaving 10 bases between them. This CDR3 region has 14 residues. CDR3 sequence (DNA): TGTGCCAGCAGTTTACGGACAGCCCAAGAGACCCAGTACTTC. It encodes CASSLRTAQETQYF.

This sequence joins TRBV4-2 and TRBJ2-5; 13 bases are shared with TRBD2. From germline, CDR1 is LGHNA and CDR2 YNFKEQ. Unmatched junction bases numbered 7, after V lost 4 bases and J lost 5 bases. The CDR3 is 16 residues long. CDR3 nucleotides: TGTGCCAGCAGCCGTCGGACTAGCGGGGGCTCCGAGACCCAGTACTTC. Translating gives CASSRRTSGGSETQYF.

This chain links TRBV5-1 with TRBJ1-4; D unclear. The CDR3 sequence is 15 residues long. Trimming took off 0 bases at V and 0 bases at J, with 6 bases between the two ends. Germline CDR1 reads SGHRS; CDR2 reads YFSETQ. CDR3 sequence (DNA): TGCGCCAGCAGCTTGGCGGTTGCAACTAATGAAAAACTGTTTTTT. This gives the protein CASSLAVATNEKLFF.

The chain carries TRBV6-2 or TRBV6-3 and TRBJ2-3; 8 nucleotides agree with TRBD2. Germline V lookup: CDR1 MNHEY, CDR2 SVGEGT. CDR3 size: 16 residues. With 4 bases clipped from V and 0 bases from J, the junction kept 6 bases outside the gene matches. The CDR3 region has the DNA TGTGCCAGCAGTTTTCGGACTAGCCGGAGCACAGATACGCAGTATTTT. Translated: CASSFRTSRSTDTQYF.

The chain recombines TRBV5-5 with TRBJ1-5; TRBD1 might be the D (6 bases). V lost 1 base, J lost 4 bases, and 9 bases lay in between. This CDR3 region has 14 residues. CDR1 SGHKS and CDR2 YYEKEE come from the germline V gene (reference sequence). This CDR3 reads CASSLRDINQPQHF. In DNA, the CDR3 is TGTGCCAGCAGCTTGCGGGACATAAATCAGCCCCAGCATTTT.

The CDR3 sequence: CASSLVGRGYEQYF. CDR3 nucleotides: TGTGCCAGCAGCTTAGTAGGGAGGGGGTACGAGCAGTACTTC. The chain couples TRBV7-2 to TRBJ2-7, with D possibly TRBD2 on 7 matching bases. V was cut by 1 base and J by 4 bases, with 11 bases left in between. The germline V gene has CDR1 SGHTA and CDR2 FQGNSA. CDR3 size: 14 residues.

This chain links TRBV5-4 with TRBJ2-5; D is unresolved. Germline V gives CDR1 SGHNT, CDR2 YYREEE (reference sequence). The CDR3 is 13 amino acids. Trimming took off 4 bases at V and 0 bases at J, with 7 bases between the two ends. Written as DNA, the CDR3 is TGTGCCAGCAGCCCCCCCGACCAAGAGACCCAGTACTTC. This gives the protein CASSPPDQETQYF.

V and J are TRBV19 and TRBJ2-3, with TRBD1 as a possible D gene (6 bases). Germline loops: CDR1 LNHDA, CDR2 SQIVND (reference sequence). Trimming took 4 bases from V and 2 from J, leaving 16 bases between them. This CDR3 spans 16 amino acids. CDR3 protein: CASSTIQDSYTDTQYF. DNA of the CDR3: TGTGCCAGTAGTACCATTCAGGACAGCTACACAGATACGCAGTATTTT.

The chain carries TRBV28 and TRBJ1-1, with no clear D. This CDR3 is 13 amino acids long. The germline CDR1 and CDR2 sequences are MDHEN and SYDVKM. Trimming pared 3 bases from V and 5 bases from J, leaving 10 bases between. The CDR3 protein is CASSFKVSTEAFF. DNA of the CDR3: TGTGCCAGCAGTTTTAAAGTGAGTACTGAAGCTTTCTTT. Using reference TRBV28 and TRBJ1-1 for the parts outside the CDR3, the full variable domain is DVKVTQSSRYLVKRTGEKVFLECVQDMDHENMFWYRQDPGLGLRLIYFSYDVKMKEKGDIPEGYSVSREKKERFSLILESASTNQTSMYLCASSFKVSTEAFFGQGTRLTVV.

The V call is TRBV4-1, the J call TRBJ1-4; 8 bases match TRBD1. Germline V lookup: CDR1 MGHRA, CDR2 YSYEKL. Losses at the gene ends were 6 bases for V and 5 bases for J; bases not matched to a gene: 5. The CDR3 totals 14 residues. CDR3 bases: TGCGCCAGCAGACCAACAGGGGGGAATGAAAAACTGTTTTTT. Its translation: CASRPTGGNEKLFF.

V gene TRBV5-1 combines with J gene TRBJ2-1; D is possibly TRBD2 (6 bases). This CDR3 comprises 15 residues. The germline V gene encodes CDR1 SGHRS and CDR2 YFSETQ. Trimming removed 6 bases from V and 4 bases from J, with 17 bases in between. The DNA of the CDR3 is TGCGCCAGCACTCTACGGGCGGGGTATTACAATGAGCAGTTCTTC. This codes for CASTLRAGYYNEQFF.

This chain links TRBV5-6 with TRBJ1-2; D is possibly TRBD1 (5 bases). V was trimmed by 4 bases and J by 3 bases, leaving 19 bases between them. Per germline, CDR1 SGHDT and CDR2 YYEEEE. The CDR3 loop spans 16 amino acids. CDR3 amino acids: CASSTLGDTGDYGYTF. The CDR3 DNA reads TGTGCCAGCAGCACGCTAGGGGATACTGGGGACTATGGCTACACCTTC. Combining the CDR3 with reference TRBV5-6 and TRBJ1-2 gives the whole variable domain DAGVTQSPTHLIKTRGQQVTLRCSPKSGHDTVSWYQQALGQGPQFIFQYYEEEERQRGNFPDRFSGHQFPNYSSELNVNALLLGDSALYLCASSTLGDTGDYGYTFGSGTRLTVV.

The J gene is TRBJ2-3, the V gene TRBV7-9; 8 bases match TRBD2. The CDR3 consists of 19 residues. Germline V gene lookup returns CDR1 SEHNR and CDR2 FQNEAQ (reference sequence). With 4 bases clipped from V and 6 bases from J, the junction kept 21 bases outside the gene matches. This CDR3 is CASSSTGGLIAGSLDTQYF. The CDR3 DNA follows: TGTGCCAGCAGCTCAACGGGGGGTTTGATAGCGGGAAGTCTGGATACGCAGTATTTT.